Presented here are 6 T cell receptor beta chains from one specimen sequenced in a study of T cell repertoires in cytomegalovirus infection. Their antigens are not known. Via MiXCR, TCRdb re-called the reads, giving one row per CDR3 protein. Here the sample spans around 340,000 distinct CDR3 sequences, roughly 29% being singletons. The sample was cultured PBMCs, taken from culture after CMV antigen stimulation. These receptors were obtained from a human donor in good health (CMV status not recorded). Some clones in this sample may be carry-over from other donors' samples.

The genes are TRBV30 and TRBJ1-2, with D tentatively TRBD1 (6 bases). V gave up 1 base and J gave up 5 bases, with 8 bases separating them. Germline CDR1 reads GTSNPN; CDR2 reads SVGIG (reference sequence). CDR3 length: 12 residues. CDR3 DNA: TGTGCCTGGAGTGGGACAGCTTATGGCTACACCTTC. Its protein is CAWSGTAYGYTF. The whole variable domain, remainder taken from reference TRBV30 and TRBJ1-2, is SQTIHQWPATLVQPVGSPLSLECTVEGTSNPNLYWYRQAAGRGLQLLFYSVGIGQISSEVPQNLSASRPQDRQFILSSKKLLLSDSGFYLCAWSGTAYGYTFGSGTRLTVV.

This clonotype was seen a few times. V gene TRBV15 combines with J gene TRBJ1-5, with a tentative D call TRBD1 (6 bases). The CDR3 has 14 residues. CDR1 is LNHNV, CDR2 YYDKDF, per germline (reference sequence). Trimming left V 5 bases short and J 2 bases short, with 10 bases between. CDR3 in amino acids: CATSFRQGNQPQHF. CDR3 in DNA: TGTGCCACCAGCTTCCGACAGGGCAATCAGCCCCAGCATTTT. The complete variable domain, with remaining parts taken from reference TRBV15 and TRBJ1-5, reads DAMVIQNPRYQVTQFGKPVTLSCSQTLNHNVMYWYQQKSSQAPKLLFHYYDKDFNNEADTPDNFQSRRPNTSFCFLDIRSPGLGDTAMYLCATSFRQGNQPQHFGDGTRLSIL.

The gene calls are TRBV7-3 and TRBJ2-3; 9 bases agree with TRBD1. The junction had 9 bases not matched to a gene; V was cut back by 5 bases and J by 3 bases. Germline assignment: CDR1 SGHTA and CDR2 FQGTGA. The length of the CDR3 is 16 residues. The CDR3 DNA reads TGTGCCAGCAGCCGAGGGGGACAGGGAAGGACAGATACGCAGTATTTT. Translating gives CASSRGGQGRTDTQYF.

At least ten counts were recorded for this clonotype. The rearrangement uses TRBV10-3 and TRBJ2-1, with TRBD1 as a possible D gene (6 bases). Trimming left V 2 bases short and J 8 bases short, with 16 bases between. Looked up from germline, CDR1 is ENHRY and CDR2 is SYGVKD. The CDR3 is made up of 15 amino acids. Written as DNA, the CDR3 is TGTGCCATCAGTGAGGGGGGCCCGACAATGGATGAGCAGTTCTTC. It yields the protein CAISEGGPTMDEQFF.

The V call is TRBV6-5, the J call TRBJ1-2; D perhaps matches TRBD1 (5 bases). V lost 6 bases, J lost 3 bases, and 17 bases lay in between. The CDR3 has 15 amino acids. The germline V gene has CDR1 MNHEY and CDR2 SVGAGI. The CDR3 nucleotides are TGTGCCAGCAGGACAGCGGCGGCGGGCGACTATGGCTACACCTTC. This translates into CASRTAAAGDYGYTF.

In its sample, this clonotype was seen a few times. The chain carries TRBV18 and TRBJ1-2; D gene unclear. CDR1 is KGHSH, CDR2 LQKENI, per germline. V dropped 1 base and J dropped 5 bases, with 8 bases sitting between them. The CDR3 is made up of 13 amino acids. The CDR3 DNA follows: TGTGCCAGCTCACCACGTGGCCAGTATGGCTACACCTTC. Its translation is CASSPRGQYGYTF.